Presented here are 18 T cell receptor beta chains from one specimen sequenced in a study of blood T cell repertoires in COVID-19. The data were produced by immunoSEQ multiplex PCR, yet TCRdb's version contains in-frame clones alone and is incomplete. The sample consists of 60,000 or so clones, under 85% of them appearing once. Sequencing was done on a sample of peripheral blood. These receptors originate from a woman of 80 years or more with acute or convalescent COVID-19.

This chain connects TRBV2 to TRBJ1-4; 9 bases are shared with TRBD1. Germline trimming cut 10 bases from V and 5 bases from J; bases unmatched to any gene: 8. Germline V gene data show CDR1 as SNHLY and CDR2 as FYNNEI. CDR3 size: 14 residues. The CDR3 nucleotides read TGTGCCACCCGTTCCGGGACAGGGAATGAAAAACTGTTTTTT. It specifies CATRSGTGNEKLFF.

CDR3 residues: CASSYSITSGNEQFF. The CDR3 nucleotides read TGTGCCAGCAGTTACTCTATCACGTCGGGAAATGAGCAGTTCTTC. J is TRBJ2-1 and V is TRBV6-5, with a tentative D call TRBD2 (5 bases). There are 15 residues in the CDR3. Germline V gene data show CDR1 as MNHEY and CDR2 as SVGAGI. Trimming cost V 0 bases and J 7 bases, with 13 bases left between them.

V usage is TRBV7-3 and J usage is TRBJ1-1, with D unresolved. The CDR3 spans 14 residues. Germline lookup yields CDR1 SGHTA and CDR2 FQGTGA. The V and J ends lost 2 bases and 1 base respectively, with 8 bases between them. In DNA form, the CDR3 reads TGTGCCAGCAGCTTACTCGGGGAGAACACTGAAGCTTTCTTT. It codes for CASSLLGENTEAFF.

The genes are TRBV9 and TRBJ2-3; 10 bases map to TRBD2. Germline assignment: CDR1 SGDLS and CDR2 YYNGEE. CDR3 length: 17 residues. The V and J ends lost 0 bases and 5 bases, in that order; junction bases with no gene match: 9. The CDR3: CASSVDPSGGAVDTQYF. CDR3 in DNA: TGTGCCAGCAGCGTAGATCCCAGCGGGGGGGCTGTAGATACGCAGTATTTT.

CDR3: CASSGTGPDTQYF. In DNA form, the CDR3 reads TGTGCCAGCAGCGGAACAGGGCCAGATACGCAGTATTTT. The chain recombines TRBV9 with TRBJ2-3; TRBD1 might be the D (6 bases). The CDR3 extends over 13 amino acids. Trimming took 3 bases from V and 4 from J, leaving 9 bases between them. Germline loops: CDR1 SGDLS, CDR2 YYNGEE.

CDR3 region: CASRRLAGYEQFF. CDR3 DNA sequence: TGTGCCAGCAGAAGACTAGCGGGATATGAGCAGTTCTTC. J is TRBJ2-1 and V is TRBV5-4; 11 bases fit TRBD2. Looked up from germline, CDR1 is SGHNT and CDR2 is YYREEE (reference sequence). There are 13 residues in the CDR3. The ends lost 5 bases at V and 8 bases at J; junction bases unmatched: 3.

The chain carries TRBV5-1 and TRBJ2-7; weak D call: TRBD1 (6 bases). This CDR3 is 14 amino acids long. V was pared by 2 bases and J by 0 bases, with 9 bases between. The germline gives CDR1 SGHRS, CDR2 YFSETQ. The CDR3 nucleotides are TGCGCCAGCAGCTTCACAGGGCCCTCCTACGAGCAGTACTTC. It specifies CASSFTGPSYEQYF.

The chain uses TRBV21-1 and TRBJ2-4; the DNA was not compared with TRBD1, the D call given in the table. TRBV21-1 is shown as a pseudogene. This CDR3 has 22 amino acids. The CDR3 DNA is TGTGCCAGCAGCACCCTAAACTGGACAGGAAATTATCACAAACTAGCCAAAAACATTCAGTACTTC. Its translation is CASSTLNWTGNYHKLAKNIQYF.

The gene calls are TRBV28 and TRBJ1-1; D unclear. The CDR3 spans 12 residues. Germline V lookup: CDR1 MDHEN, CDR2 SYDVKM. Trimming took 7 bases from V and 6 from J, leaving 12 bases between them. The CDR3 sequence is CASITARSEAFF. The CDR3 DNA follows: TGTGCCAGCATCACTGCTAGGTCTGAAGCTTTCTTT.

V usage is TRBV9 and J usage is TRBJ2-3, with TRBD2 matching over 8 bases. Germline values: CDR1 SGDLS, CDR2 YYNGEE. Trimming removed 0 bases from V and 2 bases from J; junction bases left unmatched: 5. The CDR3 is 16 amino acids. Here the CDR3 reads CASSVELADPTDTQYF. In DNA form, the CDR3 reads TGTGCCAGCAGCGTAGAACTAGCGGACCCCACAGATACGCAGTATTTT. Full variable domain (rest looked up from reference TRBV9 and TRBJ2-3): DSGVTQTPKHLITATGQRVTLRCSPRSGDLSVYWYQQSLDQGLQFLIQYYNGEERAKGNILERFSAQQFPDLHSELNLSSLELGDSALYFCASSVELADPTDTQYFGPGTRLTVL.

The J gene is TRBJ1-1, the V gene TRBV11-2; possible D gene TRBD1, 6 bases. The CDR3 sequence is 14 residues long. The ends were cut back, 7 bases at V and 1 base at J, with 13 bases in the middle. Germline loops: CDR1 SGHAT, CDR2 FQNNGV. CDR3 nucleotide sequence: TGTGCCAGCACCTTGGGGGCACCGAACACTGAAGCTTTCTTT. This encodes CASTLGAPNTEAFF.

This chain connects TRBV30 to TRBJ2-1, with TRBD2 matching 10 bases. Trimming removed 1 base from V and 7 bases from J; junction bases left unmatched: 10. Germline CDR1 GTSNPN, CDR2 SVGIG (reference sequence). The CDR3 extends over 16 amino acids. CDR3 in amino acids: CAWSGPPSGSLNEQFF. Here the CDR3 DNA reads TGTGCCTGGAGTGGACCTCCTAGCGGGAGTCTGAATGAGCAGTTCTTC. Full variable domain (missing parts from reference TRBV30 and TRBJ2-1): SQTIHQWPATLVQPVGSPLSLECTVEGTSNPNLYWYRQAAGRGLQLLFYSVGIGQISSEVPQNLSASRPQDRQFILSSKKLLLSDSGFYLCAWSGPPSGSLNEQFFGPGTRLTVL.

This clone has just a few counts. The chain employs TRBV7-9 and TRBJ1-5; D perhaps matches TRBD1 (5 bases). Per the germline V gene, CDR1 is SEHNR and CDR2 is FQNEAQ (reference sequence). The CDR3 spans 15 residues. Trimming took 5 bases from V and 6 from J, leaving 17 bases between them. CDR3 in DNA: TGTGCCAGCAGCCCTCCGGGGGGAGATGTTCAGCCCCAGCATTTT. It encodes CASSPPGGDVQPQHF.

The genes are TRBV5-1 and TRBJ2-7, with 7 bases matching TRBD2. The CDR3 runs 15 residues. Germline CDR1 and CDR2: SGHRS and YFSETQ. J was trimmed by 0 bases and V by 1 base; bases with no gene match: 4. The CDR3 DNA reads TGCGCCAGCAGCTTGTACGGGGGGAGCTCCTACGAGCAGTACTTC. Translation: CASSLYGGSSYEQYF.

The V and J genes are TRBV7-8 and TRBJ1-2; 7 bases match TRBD1. This CDR3 region has 14 residues. Germline CDR1 SGHVS, CDR2 FQNEAQ. Germline trimming cut 1 base from V and 3 bases from J; bases unmatched to any gene: 2. The CDR3 region has the DNA TGTGCCAGCAGCTTAGATGACAGGGACTATGGCTACACCTTC. Its protein product is CASSLDDRDYGYTF. The full variable domain, in which reference TRBV7-8 and TRBJ1-2 provide the parts outside the CDR3, is GAGVSQSPRYKVAKRGQDVALRCDPISGHVSLFWYQQALGQGPEFLTYFQNEAQLDKSGLPSDRFFAERPEGSVSTLKIQRTQQEDSAVYLCASSLDDRDYGYTFGSGTRLTVV.

J is TRBJ1-4 and V is TRBV3-1 (or the pseudogene TRBV3-2); D remains unclear. Germline loops: CDR1 LGHDT, CDR2 YNNKEL (reference sequence). Trimming stripped 1 base from V and 0 bases from J, with 12 bases between. The CDR3 totals 17 residues. The CDR3 region has the DNA TGTGCCAGCAGCCAAGTTCACAGCCTTGCAACTAATGAAAAACTGTTTTTT. It specifies CASSQVHSLATNEKLFF.

This chain links TRBV27 with TRBJ2-1; D is ambiguous. Germline CDR1 is MNHEY and CDR2 is SMNVEV (reference sequence). This CDR3 has 15 residues. V was clipped by 4 bases and J by 0 bases, with 10 bases between them. The chain's CDR3 is CASSSDRLSYNEQFF. CDR3 bases: TGTGCCAGCAGTTCAGACCGACTCTCCTACAATGAGCAGTTCTTC.

The chain couples TRBV2 to TRBJ2-7; no definite D call. The CDR3 has 14 residues. Germline-derived CDR1 and CDR2 are SNHLY and FYNNEI. V lost 3 bases, J lost 0 bases, and 9 bases lay in between. The CDR3 loop reads CASSDGDNSYEQYF. The CDR3 DNA follows: TGTGCCAGCAGTGATGGCGACAACTCCTACGAGCAGTACTTC.